The present entry profiles one TCR beta chain with its context. V lost 5 bases to trimming and J lost 9 bases, with 21 bases between them. The CDR3 runs 15 residues. TCRdb reanalysed the 5' RACE reads using MiXCR and keeps one entry per CDR3 protein. The sample has 250,000 to 300,000 distinct CDR3 sequences, 13% seen once. This specimen comes from a study of T cells after yellow fever vaccination. The sequencing here drew on CD4+ T cells sorted from PBMCs, taken 45 days after the yellow fever booster vaccination. The clonotype comes from a man aged 25 to 40 who received the YFV17D yellow fever vaccine. The chain is built from TRBV12-3 or TRBV12-4 and TRBJ2-3; possible D gene TRBD2, 6 bases. The CDR3 nucleotides are TGTGCCAGCAGTCCCGGGACTCCCCCTGAGGGCACGCAGTATTTT. Amino acid sequence: CASSPGTPPEGTQYF.